This T cell receptor (beta chain) was recorded in a study of blood T cell repertoires in COVID-19 (dated by TCRdb to 2018 to 2021). The study in broad terms: Samples from collaborators originated in the United States, Italy and Spain and spanned both the acute and convalescent phases of COVID-19. The repertoires were released in a freely available public database intended as a resource for research on the immune response to SARS-CoV-2. Where HLA class I and class II types were available, the types were taken from metadata supplied by the sample provider, not from assay-based typing. Samples came from the ongoing ImmuneRACE study (first 160 participants) plus 1,254 subjects from 6 global collaborators. The material from the prospective study consisted of cDNA or gDNA derived from T cells, B-cell-depleted T cells, or PBMCs. A de-identified subject ID, COVID-19 status, age in years and sex were almost always included in the sample metadata. Deeply sampled blood TCRbeta repertoires from subjects exposed to, actively infected with, or recovered from COVID-19 were included in the dataset.

TCRbeta CDR3 regions were amplified from genomic DNA by means of the immunoSEQ Assay, a bias-controlled multiplex PCR. Under the source paper's analysis protocol: The number of nucleated cells in each sample was estimated from the amplification of reference gene primers within the assay. To quantify the absolute abundance of each unique TCRbeta CDR3 rearrangement, sequence reads were collapsed and filtered. For each sample, productive Simpson clonality was calculated as the square root of Simpson's diversity index across productive rearrangements. What TCRdb holds here is the immuneACCESS table cut down to in-frame rearrangements. Part of the clones is not present; checked against another copy, under half of the missing clones reflect an unresolved V gene, and the others are unexplained. That table furnishes V, J and clone size, whereas the DNA furnished D and trimming. This sample has some 200,000 clones in its table, and more than 75% of those were observed once. About 4.8% of the sample lies in the top ten.

Collaborating institutions collected whole blood in K2EDTA tubes following their own protocols. For TCRbeta analysis, collaborators shipped samples as frozen whole blood, isolated PBMCs, or DNA extracted from either of those sample types. Measured from the cysteine to the phenylalanine, the CDR3 is 15 residues long. CDR3 DNA is the only sequence kept; it has 45 bases, read in frame from the first base. V and J lose 0 bases and 1 base, and a span of 10 bases separates them. CDR1 is given as SGHRS and CDR2 as YFSETQ, both from the germline V gene. Comments on this clone: It lacks a known antigen. Nothing much larger sits one base from this clone, and base qualities are not available.

General study outcomes and caveats: The amount of clinical and demographic metadata varied by source and participant and was provided uncurated.

Recombination joined TRBV5-1 with TRBJ1-1; perhaps TRBD1 is the D gene, with 5 bases matching. The sample comprised peripheral blood. The source is a man between 45 and 60 years old with acute or convalescent COVID-19. At the DNA level, the sequence is TGCGCCAGCAGCTTGGGGGGACTGCAGAACACTGAAGCTTTCTTT. Its amino acids are CASSLGGLQNTEAFF.